The 19 T cell receptor beta chains reported below all come from one sample, sequenced in a study of blood T cell repertoires in COVID-19 (dated by TCRdb to between 2020 and 2021). The library was prepared using the immunoSEQ multiplex PCR assay. TCRdb stores this immuneACCESS table with in-frame sequences only. Part of the clones is absent; in the studies checked, under half of the shortfall reflects unresolved V genes, and no reason is known for the rest. The table for this sample lists about 240,000 clones; 75% to 90% of them were counted only once. The ten most abundant clones make up just over 7% of the sample. Specimen: peripheral blood. The receptors originated from a man in his sixties who had recovered from COVID-19.

The count of this clone is one. The chain links TRBV19 to TRBJ1-2, with unresolved D. The CDR3 contains 13 residues. Germline V gene sequence: CDR1 LNHDA, CDR2 SQIVND (reference sequence). The ends were cut back, 3 bases at V and 3 bases at J, with 8 bases in the middle. The chain's CDR3 is CASSMRHYYGYTF. The CDR3 DNA sequence: TGTGCCAGTAGTATGAGACATTACTATGGCTACACCTTC. Filled out from reference TRBV19 and TRBJ1-2, the complete variable domain reads DGGITQSPKYLFRKEGQNVTLSCEQNLNHDAMYWYRQDPGQGLRLIYYSQIVNDFQKGDIAEGYSVSREKKESFPLTVTSAQKNPTAFYLCASSMRHYYGYTFGSGTRLTVV.

The V and J genes are TRBV7-9 and TRBJ1-5; 8 nucleotides line up with TRBD1. CDR1 and CDR2 (germline): SEHNR, FQNEAQ (reference sequence). This CDR3 is built from 14 residues. V lost 1 base and J lost 4; bases outside the gene matches: 0. The CDR3 coding sequence is TGTGCCAGCAGCTTAGGGACAGGGAATCAGCCCCAGCATTTT. Amino acids: CASSLGTGNQPQHF. Complete variable domain (other parts from reference TRBV7-9 and TRBJ1-5): DTGVSQNPRHKITKRGQNVTFRCDPISEHNRLYWYRQTLGQGPEFLTYFQNEAQLEKSRLLSDRFSAERPKGSFSTLEIQRTEQGDSAMYLCASSLGTGNQPQHFGDGTRLSIL.

This chain uses TRBV24-1 with TRBJ2-6; possible D gene TRBD1, 6 bases. CDR3 length equals 18 residues. Trimming shortened V by 3 bases and J by 0 bases, and 14 bases separated the two germline ends. Germline V gene data show CDR1 as KGHDR and CDR2 as SFDVKD. The DNA of the CDR3 is TGTGCCACCAGTGATCGCTACACAGGGACCTCTGGGGCCAACGTCCTGACTTTC. Translated, it gives CATSDRYTGTSGANVLTF.

This clone was counted once. The genes are TRBV27 and TRBJ1-3; no firm D call. This CDR3 region has 13 residues. The V gene's germline CDR1 is MNHEY and CDR2 SMNVEV (reference sequence). V was pared by 6 bases and J by 6 bases, with 12 bases between. The CDR3 spells CASRLSSTNTIYF. The DNA for the CDR3 is TGTGCCAGCAGACTGTCTTCAACAAACACCATATATTTT.

The rearrangement links TRBV5-1 to TRBJ2-2; TRBD1 aligns across 7 bases. The CDR3 length is 14 residues. Per germline, CDR1 SGHRS and CDR2 YFSETQ. J gave up 7 bases and V 4 bases, and 7 bases lay outside the gene matches. The CDR3: CASSRDRTDGELFF. For the CDR3, the DNA is TGCGCCAGCAGCCGGGACAGAACCGACGGGGAGCTGTTTTTT. The full variable domain, in which reference TRBV5-1 and TRBJ2-2 provide the parts outside the CDR3, is KAGVTQTPRYLIKTRGQQVTLSCSPISGHRSVSWYQQTPGQGLQFLFEYFSETQRNKGNFPGRFSGRQFSNSRSEMNVSTLELGDSALYLCASSRDRTDGELFFGEGSRLTVL.

V is TRBV19 and J is TRBJ2-6, with D possibly matching TRBD1 (5 bases). This CDR3 has 16 amino acids. From germline, CDR1 is LNHDA and CDR2 SQIVND (reference sequence). Trimming cost V 5 bases and J 2 bases, with 13 bases left between them. The CDR3: CASSFHRQTGANVLTF. The CDR3 DNA reads as TGTGCCAGTAGTTTCCATCGACAGACTGGGGCCAACGTCCTGACTTTC. Looking up the rest from reference TRBV19 and TRBJ2-6 gives the full variable domain: DGGITQSPKYLFRKEGQNVTLSCEQNLNHDAMYWYRQDPGQGLRLIYYSQIVNDFQKGDIAEGYSVSREKKESFPLTVTSAQKNPTAFYLCASSFHRQTGANVLTFGAGSRLTVL.

This chain uses TRBV5-1 with TRBJ2-5; D is undetermined. Germline V lookup: CDR1 SGHRS, CDR2 YFSETQ. CDR3 length: 13 residues. Trimming shortened V by 1 base and J by 1 base, and 5 bases separated the two germline ends. CDR3 sequence reads: CASSLRPQETQYF. CDR3 DNA: TGCGCCAGCAGCTTGCGTCCCCAAGAGACCCAGTACTTC.

V gene TRBV4-1 combines with J gene TRBJ2-3, with 9 bases lining up with TRBD1. CDR3 size: 16 residues. Germline trimming cut 4 bases from V and 0 bases from J; bases unmatched to any gene: 5. Per germline, CDR1 MGHRA and CDR2 YSYEKL. CDR3 region: CASSRLTGGSTDTQYF. In DNA, the CDR3 is TGCGCCAGCAGCCGCCTAACAGGGGGCAGCACAGATACGCAGTATTTT.

The gene calls are TRBV10-3 and TRBJ2-3, with D possibly being TRBD1 (5 bases). V dropped 5 bases and J dropped 3 bases, with 27 bases sitting between them. Germline V gene lookup returns CDR1 ENHRY and CDR2 SYGVKD. The CDR3 spans 19 residues. For the CDR3, the DNA is TGTGCCATCAGTTCCATCCCCCTCTCTGGGGCAGGCTCAACAGATACGCAGTATTTT. Its translation is CAISSIPLSGAGSTDTQYF.

The chain combines TRBV6-5 with TRBJ1-2; unclear D gene. CDR1 is MNHEY and CDR2 is SVGAGI in the germline V gene. This CDR3 comprises 13 residues. Trimming took 6 bases from V and 4 from J, leaving 12 bases between them. Here the CDR3 DNA reads TGTGCCAGCAGGGCGGGGTTGGGCTATGGCTACACCTTC. It yields the protein CASRAGLGYGYTF.

V usage is TRBV7-8 and J usage is TRBJ1-4; D is perhaps TRBD1 (5 bases). The CDR3 has 17 residues. CDR1 and CDR2 (germline): SGHVS, FQNEAQ. Trimming removed 4 bases at V and 2 bases at J, with 17 bases between. The CDR3 protein is CASSSGSWGFTNEKLFF. CDR3 bases: TGTGCCAGCAGCTCAGGCAGTTGGGGCTTCACTAATGAAAAACTGTTTTTT.

This clone was picked up one time. The V gene is TRBV27, the J gene TRBJ2-7, with 9 nucleotides matching TRBD1. The ends lost 6 bases at V and 3 bases at J; junction bases unmatched: 3. Germline V gives CDR1 MNHEY, CDR2 SMNVEV (reference sequence). The CDR3 runs to 13 residues. CDR3 residues: CASSPGQGYEQYV. The CDR3 DNA is TGTGCCAGCAGCCCGGGACAGGGCTACGAGCAGTACGTC.

The chain uses TRBV18 and TRBJ1-1; D not resolved. The CDR3 has 11 residues. Deletions cut 5 bases from V and 2 bases from J, with 3 bases between. Germline CDR1 KGHSH, CDR2 LQKENI. The CDR3 region is CASSTNTEAFF. The CDR3 nucleotides read TGTGCCAGCTCAACTAACACTGAAGCTTTCTTT.

V gene TRBV12-5 combines with J gene TRBJ2-7, with 9 positions matching TRBD2. In germline, CDR1 is LGHNT, CDR2 FRNRAP. Trimming at V came to 3 bases and at J to 5 bases, leaving 8 bases not matched to a gene. The CDR3 has 15 amino acids. As DNA, the CDR3 is TGTGCTAGTGGTTTAGGGCTAGCGGGGCCGGACGAGCAGTACTTC. It yields the protein CASGLGLAGPDEQYF.

This clone appeared a few times. The chain joins TRBV11-2 to TRBJ1-2; TRBD1 agrees at 7 bases. This CDR3 comprises 15 residues. With V trimmed by 2 bases and J by 11 bases, 14 bases remained unmatched. The V gene's germline CDR1 is SGHAT and CDR2 FQNNGV. The DNA of the CDR3 is TGTGCCAGCAGCTTAACAGGGGTATCGGTTGGAGGGTACACCTTC. It specifies CASSLTGVSVGGYTF.

The V and J genes are TRBV3-1 (or the pseudogene TRBV3-2) and TRBJ2-7, with D maybe TRBD1 (5 bases). Per the germline V gene, CDR1 is LGHDT and CDR2 is YNNKEL (reference sequence). The CDR3 loop spans 12 amino acids. With 1 base removed from V and 12 bases from J, the gap between germline ends came to 13 bases. The CDR3 nucleotides are TGTGCCAGCAGCCAAGGCCGAAGGGGCTTGTACGTC. Protein product: CASSQGRRGLYV.

This chain connects TRBV6-5 to TRBJ2-2; unclear D gene. Germline V gene data show CDR1 as MNHEY and CDR2 as SVGAGI. This CDR3 region has 12 residues. Trimming cost V 6 bases and J 2 bases, with 4 bases left between them. CDR3 amino acids: CASRTNTGELFF. The CDR3 DNA reads as TGTGCCAGCAGGACTAACACCGGGGAGCTGTTTTTT.

The V gene is TRBV3-1 (or the pseudogene TRBV3-2), the J gene TRBJ1-1; D is uncertain. The CDR3 totals 12 residues. Trimming pared 5 bases from V and 1 base from J, leaving 5 bases between. Germline CDR1 reads LGHDT; CDR2 reads YNNKEL (reference sequence). The CDR3 DNA is TGTGCCAGCAGCGCCGGGAACACTGAAGCTTTCTTT. As protein: CASSAGNTEAFF.

This sequence joins TRBV13 and TRBJ2-2, with unresolved D. The V gene lost 5 bases and the J gene lost 2 bases, with 12 bases spanning the gap. CDR3 length equals 15 residues. CDR1 and CDR2 from the germline V gene are PRHDT and FYEKMQ (reference sequence). CDR3 sequence: CASSRVLSNTGELFF. CDR3 DNA sequence: TGTGCCAGCAGCCGTGTCCTCTCTAACACCGGGGAGCTGTTTTTT.